The 31 T cell receptor beta chains below come from one sample, sequenced in a study of CD8 T cells in Susac syndrome. Random hexamers served to reverse transcribe roughly 0.45 to 1 ug RNA. TCRdb re-called the immunoSEQ multiplex PCR reads through MiXCR, storing one row per CDR3 protein. The profile covers tens of thousands of distinct CDR3 sequences, with 95% to 96% appearing a single time and 0.11% taken by the ten largest. Sequencing was performed on CD4+ T cells from PBMCs. The receptors originated from a human donor with multiple sclerosis.

The chain has TRBV6-1 and TRBJ1-1; perhaps TRBD1 as D (5 bases). Trimming removed 2 bases at V and 2 bases at J, with 12 bases between. This CDR3 is built from 15 residues. Germline loops: CDR1 MNHNS, CDR2 SASEGT. The CDR3 DNA reads TGTGCCAGCAGTGAATTCCCAGGGATAAACACTGAAGCTTTCTTT. Its translation: CASSEFPGINTEAFF.

The chain couples TRBV4-1 to TRBJ2-1; 8 bases fit TRBD2. CDR1 is MGHRA and CDR2 is YSYEKL in the germline V gene. After removal of 3 bases from V and 7 bases from J, the junction contained 11 bases not matched to a gene. This CDR3 has 16 amino acids. This CDR3 reads CASSHDRKRGRNEQFF. The CDR3 DNA reads as TGCGCCAGCAGCCATGACAGGAAGCGGGGGAGGAATGAGCAGTTCTTC.

The chain's CDR3 is CASSQGNSPLHF. In nucleotides, the CDR3 is TGTGCCAGCAGCCAGGGTAATTCACCCCTCCACTTT. This sequence joins TRBV3-1 and TRBJ1-6; D remains unclear. Germline CDR1 LGHDT, CDR2 YNNKEL (reference sequence). V was pared by 3 bases and J by 6 bases, with 3 bases between. The CDR3 runs to 12 residues. The whole variable domain, remainder taken from reference TRBV3-1 and TRBJ1-6, is DTAVSQTPKYLVTQMGNDKSIKCEQNLGHDTMYWYKQDSKKFLKIMFSYNNKELIINETVPNRFSPKSPDKAHLNLHINSLELGDSAVYFCASSQGNSPLHFGNGTRLTVT.

This chain joins TRBV29-1 and TRBJ1-1, with D perhaps matching TRBD1 (6 bases). The CDR3 runs 13 residues. Germline V CDR1 and CDR2: SQVTM, ANQGSEA. V was trimmed by 4 bases and J by 2 bases, leaving 11 bases between them. CDR3 coding DNA: TGCAGCGTTGGAACAGGGCTTAACACTGAAGCTTTCTTT. Translating gives CSVGTGLNTEAFF. Drawing the rest from reference TRBV29-1 and TRBJ1-1, the complete variable domain is SAVISQKPSRDICQRGTSLTIQCQVDSQVTMMFWYRQQPGQSLTLIATANQGSEATYESGFVIDKFPISRPNLTFSTLTVSNMSPEDSSIYLCSVGTGLNTEAFFGQGTRLTVV.

The gene calls are TRBV20-1 and TRBJ2-7; D may be TRBD1 (5 bases). Between the trimmed V and J ends, which lost 1 base and 1 base, there was a span of 20 bases. The germline gives CDR1 DFQATT, CDR2 SNEGSKA (reference sequence). The CDR3 is made up of 17 amino acids. The CDR3 DNA sequence: TGCAGTGCTAGAGGGGGTCAGGGCCTCGGAGAATCCTACGAGCAGTACTTC. Translated: CSARGGQGLGESYEQYF.

V usage is TRBV12-3 or TRBV12-4 and J usage is TRBJ1-2, with D hard to call. V was shortened by 2 bases and J by 6 bases, with 10 bases between the two germline ends. CDR3 length equals 13 residues. CDR3 nucleotide sequence: TGTGCCAGCAGTTTAACGGTACTCCATGGCTACACCTTC. This gives the protein CASSLTVLHGYTF.

The V gene is TRBV15, the J gene TRBJ2-4, with 9 positions matching TRBD1. V shed 4 bases and J 0 bases; nucleotides not matched to a gene: 10. The germline V gene has CDR1 LNHNV and CDR2 YYDKDF (reference sequence). This CDR3 region has 18 residues. The CDR3 region is CATSKSRDREKAKNIQYF. The CDR3 DNA reads TGTGCCACCAGCAAGTCCCGGGACAGGGAAAAAGCCAAAAACATTCAGTACTTC.

This clonotype occurred once. The chain carries TRBV20-1 and TRBJ1-6; tentatively, D is TRBD1 (5 bases). The germline V gene has CDR1 DFQATT and CDR2 SNEGSKA (reference sequence). The CDR3 has 14 amino acids. Trimming took 1 base from V and 11 from J, leaving 15 bases between them. The CDR3 DNA reads as TGCAGTGCTAGAGGGGCCCTGGCAGGGACACCCCTCCACTTT. Translated, it gives CSARGALAGTPLHF.

The genes are TRBV9 and TRBJ1-6, with D possibly being TRBD1 (5 bases). Trimming removed 3 bases from V and 6 bases from J, with 13 bases in between. CDR3 size: 15 residues. CDR1 and CDR2 (germline): SGDLS, YYNGEE. CDR3 coding DNA: TGTGCCAGCAGCGGTCGGGACGGTACTAATTCACCCCTCCACTTT. Amino acid sequence: CASSGRDGTNSPLHF.

This sequence joins TRBV11-1 and TRBJ2-2; 9 bases fit TRBD1. CDR1 is SGHAT and CDR2 is FQDESV in the germline V gene (reference sequence). Trimming at V came to 4 bases and at J to 3 bases, leaving 18 bases not matched to a gene. The CDR3 consists of 20 residues. The CDR3 coding sequence is TGTGCCAGCAGCTCATATGGGACCCGAACAGGGGGCGCTGACACCGGGGAGCTGTTTTTT. It encodes CASSSYGTRTGGADTGELFF.

The CDR3 region is CSVTGTANYGYTF. The CDR3 bases are TGCAGCGTTACCGGGACAGCTAACTATGGCTACACCTTC. The chain is built from TRBV29-1 and TRBJ1-2, with TRBD1 matching 7 bases. CDR3 length: 13 amino acids. V lost 5 bases, J lost 0 bases, and 3 bases stayed unmatched. Germline-derived CDR1 and CDR2 are SQVTM and ANQGSEA.

The CDR3 DNA is TGTGCCAGCGGACGGACAGGTCTCTACTACGAGCAGTACTTC. Its protein product is CASGRTGLYYEQYF. This chain connects TRBV7-9 to TRBJ2-7; 7 bases map to TRBD1. Germline V gene sequence: CDR1 SEHNR, CDR2 FQNEAQ (reference sequence). CDR3 length: 14 residues. V shed 8 bases and J 3 bases; nucleotides not matched to a gene: 10.

V gene TRBV2 combines with J gene TRBJ2-1; the D call may be TRBD1 or TRBD2 (5 bases each). CDR1 is SNHLY, CDR2 FYNNEI, per germline. The CDR3 runs 13 residues. Trimming took 6 bases from V and 5 from J, leaving 11 bases between them. The CDR3 here is CASSRDGNNEQFF. Written as DNA, the CDR3 is TGTGCCAGCAGCCGGGACGGAAACAATGAGCAGTTCTTC.

The rearrangement uses TRBV12-3 or TRBV12-4 and TRBJ2-3; D is unclear. V lost 3 bases and J 0 bases, leaving 7 bases between the germline ends. This CDR3 is built from 14 residues. CDR3 residues: CASSLGLSTDTQYF. In DNA, the CDR3 is TGTGCCAGCAGTTTGGGTCTTAGCACAGATACGCAGTATTTT.

Concerning this clonotype: One junction end does not reproduce the germline sequence, and a read error may be involved. The CDR3 sequence: CASSSTRTGGETQYF. The CDR3 nucleotides are TGTGCTAGCAGCTCGACCCGGACAGGTGGGGAGACCCAGTACTTC. The chain has TRBV7-7 and TRBJ2-5; 7 nucleotides agree with TRBD1. Per germline, CDR1 SSHAT and CDR2 FNYEAQ (reference sequence). The CDR3 is 15 amino acids.

The chain links TRBV20-1 to TRBJ2-7; D is possibly TRBD2 (5 bases). The CDR3 covers 17 residues. In germline, CDR1 is DFQATT, CDR2 SNEGSKA (reference sequence). The V end was cut by 0 bases, the J end by 4 bases, with 22 bases between. The CDR3 loop reads CSARDPGLAGPSYEQYF. CDR3 in DNA: TGCAGTGCTAGAGATCCCGGCCTAGCCGGGCCGTCGTACGAGCAGTACTTC.

The chain recombines TRBV5-6 with TRBJ2-3, with a weak D call TRBD1 (5 bases). Germline CDR1 reads SGHDT; CDR2 reads YYEEEE. With 0 bases removed from V and 2 bases from J, the gap between germline ends came to 16 bases. The CDR3 sequence is 17 residues long. CDR3 coding DNA: TGTGCCAGCAGCTTGGAAGGGGTTAGGGGCCCCACAGATACGCAGTATTTT. It encodes CASSLEGVRGPTDTQYF.

The chain links TRBV7-2 to TRBJ2-7; perhaps TRBD2 as D (6 bases). Trimming stripped 5 bases from V and 5 bases from J, with 16 bases between. The CDR3 runs to 14 residues. CDR1 is SGHTA, CDR2 FQGNSA, per germline. In nucleotides, the CDR3 is TGTGCCAGCAGCCTGACGGCGGGGTTCAACGAGCAGTACTTC. Protein product: CASSLTAGFNEQYF.

CDR3 in amino acids: CASSQEGQFFGYTF. The CDR3 DNA is TGTGCCAGCAGCCAAGAAGGACAGTTCTTCGGCTACACCTTC. The genes are TRBV3-1 and TRBJ1-2; tentative D call: TRBD1 (6 bases). V lost 0 bases to trimming and J lost 8 bases, with 13 bases between them. Germline V gene sequence: CDR1 LGHDT, CDR2 YNNKEL (reference sequence). CDR3 length: 14 residues. The full variable domain, rest sourced from reference TRBV3-1 and TRBJ1-2, is DTAVSQTPKYLVTQMGNDKSIKCEQNLGHDTMYWYKQDSKKFLKIMFSYNNKELIINETVPNRFSPKSPDKAHLNLHINSLELGDSAVYFCASSQEGQFFGYTFGSGTRLTVV.

The rearrangement joins TRBV30 to TRBJ2-5, with 12 bases aligning to TRBD1. Germline assignment: CDR1 GTSNPN and CDR2 SVGIG (reference sequence). The CDR3 runs 15 residues. The trim removed 4 bases at V and 3 bases at J, leaving 6 bases unmatched. CDR3 nucleotide sequence: TGTGCCTGGATCCCCGGGACAGGGGGCGAAGAGACCCAGTACTTC. It is translated as CAWIPGTGGEETQYF. The full variable domain, with the rest looked up from reference TRBV30 and TRBJ2-5, is SQTIHQWPATLVQPVGSPLSLECTVEGTSNPNLYWYRQAAGRGLQLLFYSVGIGQISSEVPQNLSASRPQDRQFILSSKKLLLSDSGFYLCAWIPGTGGEETQYFGPGTRLLVL.

This chain joins TRBV7-6 and TRBJ1-6; 7 nucleotides agree with TRBD1. From germline, CDR1 is SGHVS and CDR2 FNYEAQ. This CDR3 comprises 17 residues. J was trimmed by 7 bases and V by 0 bases; bases with no gene match: 9. In nucleotides, the CDR3 is TGTGCCAGCAGCTTAGCGATTCCCGGGACAGACAATTCACCCCTCCACTTT. Encoded protein: CASSLAIPGTDNSPLHF.

The chain combines TRBV20-1 with TRBJ1-5, with 10 nucleotides matching TRBD1. CDR3 length: 14 residues. Trimming took 3 bases from V and 5 from J; bases not matched to a gene: 4. Per the germline V gene, CDR1 is DFQATT and CDR2 is SNEGSKA (reference sequence). The CDR3 loop is CSASPGQGYQPQHF. The CDR3 DNA reads as TGCAGTGCTAGCCCGGGACAGGGGTATCAGCCCCAGCATTTT.

The chain carries TRBV7-2 and TRBJ1-5; unclear D gene. The CDR3 is 15 residues long. CDR1 and CDR2 from the germline V gene are SGHTA and FQGNSA. V was cut by 6 bases and J by 9 bases, with 21 bases left in between. The CDR3 DNA follows: TGTGCCAGCAGTCCTGACGGAAGAAAGTGGCGGCCCCAGCATTTT. This codes for CASSPDGRKWRPQHF.

V usage is TRBV24-1 and J usage is TRBJ1-5; D is unresolved. The CDR3 has 13 residues. Germline CDR1 KGHDR, CDR2 SFDVKD. Trimming removed 1 base at V and 7 bases at J, with 7 bases between. This chain's CDR3 is CATSDFAGQPQHF. The CDR3 region has the DNA TGTGCCACCAGTGATTTCGCAGGCCAGCCCCAGCATTTT.

The chain has TRBV11-2 and TRBJ2-7, with 7 bases fitting TRBD1. The CDR3 totals 16 residues. Looked up from germline, CDR1 is SGHAT and CDR2 is FQNNGV. The trim removed 5 bases at V and 2 bases at J, leaving 12 bases unmatched. This chain's CDR3 is CASSGKTGSSAYEQYF. In DNA form, the CDR3 reads TGTGCCAGCAGCGGCAAGACAGGGAGTAGTGCCTACGAGCAGTACTTC. Using reference TRBV11-2 and TRBJ2-7 for the parts outside the CDR3, the full variable domain is EAGVAQSPRYKIIEKRQSVAFWCNPISGHATLYWYQQILGQGPKLLIQFQNNGVVDDSQLPKDRFSAERLKGVDSTLKIQPAKLEDSAVYLCASSGKTGSSAYEQYFGPGTRLTVT.

J is TRBJ2-5 and V is TRBV27; TRBD2 might be the D (6 bases). Per the germline V gene, CDR1 is MNHEY and CDR2 is SMNVEV (reference sequence). Trimming left V 3 bases short and J 7 bases short, with 9 bases between. The CDR3 sequence is 12 residues long. CDR3 nucleotides: TGTGCCAGCAGTTTGCTGCGGGGGACCCAGTACTTC. Translation gives CASSLLRGTQYF.

This clonotype was observed a handful of times. This chain connects TRBV9 to TRBJ1-6; D call uncertain. This CDR3 spans 16 amino acids. CDR1 SGDLS and CDR2 YYNGEE come from the germline V gene. V gave up 3 bases and J gave up 0 bases, with 10 bases separating them. CDR3 DNA: TGTGCCAGCAGCGCCGTGGCGAGCTCCTATAATTCACCCCTCCACTTT. Translated, it gives CASSAVASSYNSPLHF.

The V and J genes are TRBV20-1 and TRBJ1-1; no reliable D call. Trimming shortened V by 1 base and J by 3 bases, and 9 bases separated the two germline ends. Germline lookup yields CDR1 DFQATT and CDR2 SNEGSKA (reference sequence). The CDR3 sequence is 13 residues long. The CDR3 spells CSARAFRDTEAFF. The CDR3 DNA reads as TGCAGTGCTAGAGCCTTTCGGGACACTGAAGCTTTCTTT.

The chain has TRBV12-3 or TRBV12-4 and TRBJ1-4; possible D gene TRBD1, 5 bases. The CDR3 totals 14 residues. Trimming pared 5 bases from V and 8 bases from J, leaving 15 bases between. The CDR3 protein is CASSRGRPVEKLFF. In DNA form, the CDR3 reads TGTGCCAGCAGTCGGGGACGCCCGGTCGAAAAACTGTTTTTT.

The chain links TRBV11-2 to TRBJ2-7; D may be TRBD2 (5 bases). The CDR3 has 15 residues. Germline CDR1 is SGHAT and CDR2 is FQNNGV. Trimming pared 4 bases from V and 3 bases from J, leaving 16 bases between. CDR3 DNA sequence: TGTGCCAGCAGCTCCCGGCCCGACGGGGACTACGAGCAGTACTTC. This codes for CASSSRPDGDYEQYF.

The V and J genes are TRBV3-1 and TRBJ2-1, with D perhaps assigned TRBD1 or TRBD2 (7 bases each). The germline CDR1 and CDR2 sequences are LGHDT and YNNKEL (reference sequence). Trimming took off 2 bases at V and 6 bases at J, with 17 bases between the two ends. The CDR3 spans 16 residues. DNA of the CDR3: TGTGCCAGCAGCCAAAGGGAGGGGGCGAGGTCCAATGAGCAGTTCTTC. It is translated as CASSQREGARSNEQFF.